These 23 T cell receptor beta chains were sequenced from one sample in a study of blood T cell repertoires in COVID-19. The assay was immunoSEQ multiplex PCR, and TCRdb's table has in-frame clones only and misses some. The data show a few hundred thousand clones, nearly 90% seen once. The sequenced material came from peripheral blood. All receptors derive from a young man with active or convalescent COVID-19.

The CDR3 nucleotides are TGTGCCAGCAGCGCAGGACAGGGTTTAGGAGGTGGCTACACCTTC. Amino acid sequence: CASSAGQGLGGGYTF. This chain uses TRBV5-4 with TRBJ1-2; 8 nucleotides line up with TRBD1. The germline V gene has CDR1 SGHNT and CDR2 YYREEE (reference sequence). CDR3 length: 15 residues. The J segment lost 7 bases and the V segment lost 4 bases, leaving 12 bases of the junction unmatched.

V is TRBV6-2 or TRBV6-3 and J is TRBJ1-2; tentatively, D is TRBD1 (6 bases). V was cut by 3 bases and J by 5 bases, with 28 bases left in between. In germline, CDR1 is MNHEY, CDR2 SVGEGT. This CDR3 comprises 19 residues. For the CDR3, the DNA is TGTGCCAGCAGTTATCCGACCGAGACAGACGAGGGGGTAGATTATGGCTACACCTTC. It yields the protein CASSYPTETDEGVDYGYTF.

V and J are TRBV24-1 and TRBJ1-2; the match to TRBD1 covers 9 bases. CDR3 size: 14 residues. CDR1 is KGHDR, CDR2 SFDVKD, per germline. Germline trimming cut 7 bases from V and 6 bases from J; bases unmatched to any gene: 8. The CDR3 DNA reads TGTGCCACCAGCGAGCCCGGGACAGGGAATGGCTACACCTTC. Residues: CATSEPGTGNGYTF.

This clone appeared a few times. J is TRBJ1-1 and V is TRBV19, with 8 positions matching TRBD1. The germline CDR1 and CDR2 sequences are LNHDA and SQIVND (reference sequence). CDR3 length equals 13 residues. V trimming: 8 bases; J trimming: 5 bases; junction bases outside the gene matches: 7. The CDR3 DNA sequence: TGTGCCAGTTCGACAGGGGTCCTAACTGAAGCTTTCTTT. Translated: CASSTGVLTEAFF.

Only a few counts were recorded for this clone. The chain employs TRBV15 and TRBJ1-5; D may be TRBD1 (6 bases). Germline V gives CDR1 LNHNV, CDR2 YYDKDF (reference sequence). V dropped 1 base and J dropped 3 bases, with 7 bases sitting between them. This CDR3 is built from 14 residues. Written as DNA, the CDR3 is TGTGCCACCAGCAGAGGACAGGTCAATCAGCCCCAGCATTTT. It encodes CATSRGQVNQPQHF.

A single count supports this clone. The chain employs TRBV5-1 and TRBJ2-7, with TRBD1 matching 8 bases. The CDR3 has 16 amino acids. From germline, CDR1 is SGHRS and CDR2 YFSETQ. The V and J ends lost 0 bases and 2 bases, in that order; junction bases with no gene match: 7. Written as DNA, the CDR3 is TGCGCCAGCAGCTTGGCCCTTGGGACAGGAGCCTACGAGCAGTACTTC. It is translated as CASSLALGTGAYEQYF. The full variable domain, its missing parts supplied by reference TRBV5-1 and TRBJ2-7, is KAGVTQTPRYLIKTRGQQVTLSCSPISGHRSVSWYQQTPGQGLQFLFEYFSETQRNKGNFPGRFSGRQFSNSRSEMNVSTLELGDSALYLCASSLALGTGAYEQYFGPGTRLTVT.

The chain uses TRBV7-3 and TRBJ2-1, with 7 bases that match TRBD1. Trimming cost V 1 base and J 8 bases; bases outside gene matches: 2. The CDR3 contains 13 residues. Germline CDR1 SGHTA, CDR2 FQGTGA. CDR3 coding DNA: TGTGCCAGCAGCTTAAGCAGGGGGTATGAGCAGTTCTTC. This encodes CASSLSRGYEQFF.

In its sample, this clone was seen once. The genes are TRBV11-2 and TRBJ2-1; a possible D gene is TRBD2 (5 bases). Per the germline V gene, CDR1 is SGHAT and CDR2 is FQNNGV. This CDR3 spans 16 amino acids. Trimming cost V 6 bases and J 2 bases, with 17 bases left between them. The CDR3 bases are TGTGCCAGCAGTTACGAGCGGACCACCACCTACAATGAGCAGTTCTTC. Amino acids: CASSYERTTTYNEQFF.

CDR3 DNA: TGTGCCTGGAGGGGAGACAGGGTGAACACTGAAGCTTTCTTT. It encodes CAWRGDRVNTEAFF. The chain carries TRBV30 and TRBJ1-1, with TRBD1 matching over 7 bases. V was pared by 3 bases and J by 0 bases, with 4 bases of the junction left unmatched. Germline V lookup: CDR1 GTSNPN, CDR2 SVGIG (reference sequence). CDR3 length: 14 amino acids.

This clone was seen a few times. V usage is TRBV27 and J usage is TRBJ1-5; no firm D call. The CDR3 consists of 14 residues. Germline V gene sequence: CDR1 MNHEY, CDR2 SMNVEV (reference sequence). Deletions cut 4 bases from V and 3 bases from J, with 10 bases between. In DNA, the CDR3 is TGTGCCAGCAGTTGGGCCAAGCCCAATCAGCCCCAGCATTTT. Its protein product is CASSWAKPNQPQHF.

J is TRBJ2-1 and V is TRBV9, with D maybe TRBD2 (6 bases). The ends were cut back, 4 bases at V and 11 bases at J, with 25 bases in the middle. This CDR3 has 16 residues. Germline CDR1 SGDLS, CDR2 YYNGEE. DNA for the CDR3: TGTGCCAGCAGCACCGTAAGCATGGCGGGGCGGCAAAAGCAGTTCTTC. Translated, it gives CASSTVSMAGRQKQFF.

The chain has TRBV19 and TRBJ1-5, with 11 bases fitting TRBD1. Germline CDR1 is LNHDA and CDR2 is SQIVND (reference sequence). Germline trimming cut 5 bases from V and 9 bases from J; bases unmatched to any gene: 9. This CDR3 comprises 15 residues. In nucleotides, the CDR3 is TGTGCCAGTAGTTTGATGGGACAGGGGGTAGGGCCCCAGCATTTT. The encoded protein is CASSLMGQGVGPQHF. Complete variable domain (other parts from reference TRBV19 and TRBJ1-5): DGGITQSPKYLFRKEGQNVTLSCEQNLNHDAMYWYRQDPGQGLRLIYYSQIVNDFQKGDIAEGYSVSREKKESFPLTVTSAQKNPTAFYLCASSLMGQGVGPQHFGDGTRLSIL.

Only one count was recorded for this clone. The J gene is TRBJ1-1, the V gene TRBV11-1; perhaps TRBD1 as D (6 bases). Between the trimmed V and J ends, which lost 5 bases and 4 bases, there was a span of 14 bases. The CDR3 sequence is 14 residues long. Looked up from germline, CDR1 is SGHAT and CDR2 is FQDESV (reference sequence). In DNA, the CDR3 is TGTGCCAGCAGCCTCCTAGGGGGGGGCACTGAAGCTTTCTTT. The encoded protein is CASSLLGGGTEAFF.

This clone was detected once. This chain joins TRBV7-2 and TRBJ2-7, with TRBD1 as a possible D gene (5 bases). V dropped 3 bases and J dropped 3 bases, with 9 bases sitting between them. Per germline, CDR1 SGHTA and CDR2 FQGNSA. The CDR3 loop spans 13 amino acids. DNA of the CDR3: TGTGCCAGCAGCTTGACAGTCAACTACGAGCAGTACTTC. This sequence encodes CASSLTVNYEQYF.

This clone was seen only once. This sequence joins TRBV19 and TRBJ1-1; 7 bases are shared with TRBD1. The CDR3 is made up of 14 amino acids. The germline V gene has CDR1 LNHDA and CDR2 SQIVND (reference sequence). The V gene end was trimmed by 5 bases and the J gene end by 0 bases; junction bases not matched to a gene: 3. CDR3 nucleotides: TGTGCCAGTAGTGCGGGACAGATGAACACTGAAGCTTTCTTT. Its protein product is CASSAGQMNTEAFF.

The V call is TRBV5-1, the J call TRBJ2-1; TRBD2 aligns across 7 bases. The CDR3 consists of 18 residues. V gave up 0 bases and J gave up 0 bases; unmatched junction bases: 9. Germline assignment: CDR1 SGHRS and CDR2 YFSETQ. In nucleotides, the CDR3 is TGCGCCAGCAGCTTGGGGCTAGCGGCCTTCCTCTCCTACAATGAGCAGTTCTTC. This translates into CASSLGLAAFLSYNEQFF.

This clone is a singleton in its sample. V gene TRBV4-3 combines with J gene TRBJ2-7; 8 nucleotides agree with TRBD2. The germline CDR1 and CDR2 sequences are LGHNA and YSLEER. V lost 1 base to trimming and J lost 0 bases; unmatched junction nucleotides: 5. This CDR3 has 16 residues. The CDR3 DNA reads TGCGCCAGCAGCCAAGGGGCCAGCGGGGGCTCCTACGAGCAGTACTTC. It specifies CASSQGASGGSYEQYF.

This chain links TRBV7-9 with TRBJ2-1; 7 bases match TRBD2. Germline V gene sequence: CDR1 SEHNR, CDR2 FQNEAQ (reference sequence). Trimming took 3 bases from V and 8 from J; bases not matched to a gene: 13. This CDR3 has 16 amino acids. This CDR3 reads CASSFSERGRRDEQFF. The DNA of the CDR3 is TGTGCCAGCAGCTTTTCTGAGCGGGGTCGGAGGGATGAGCAGTTCTTC.

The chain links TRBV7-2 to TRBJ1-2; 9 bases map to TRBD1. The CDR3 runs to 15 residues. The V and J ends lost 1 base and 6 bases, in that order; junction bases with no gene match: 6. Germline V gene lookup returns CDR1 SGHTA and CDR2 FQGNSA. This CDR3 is CASSLVGDRADGYTF. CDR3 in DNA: TGTGCCAGCAGCTTAGTGGGGGACAGGGCAGATGGCTACACCTTC.

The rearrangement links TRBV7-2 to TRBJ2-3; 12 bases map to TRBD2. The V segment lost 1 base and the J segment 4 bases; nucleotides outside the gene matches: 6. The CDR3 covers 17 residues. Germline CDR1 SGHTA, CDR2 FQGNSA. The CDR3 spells CASSLVPSGRDADTQYF. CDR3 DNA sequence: TGTGCCAGCAGCTTAGTACCTAGCGGGAGGGATGCAGATACGCAGTATTTT.

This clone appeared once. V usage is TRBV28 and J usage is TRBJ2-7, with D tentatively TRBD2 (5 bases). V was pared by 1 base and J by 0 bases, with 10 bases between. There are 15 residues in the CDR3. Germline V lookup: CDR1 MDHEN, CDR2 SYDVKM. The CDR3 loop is CASSLYGKSSYEQYF. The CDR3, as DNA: TGTGCCAGCAGTTTATACGGGAAGAGCTCCTACGAGCAGTACTTC.

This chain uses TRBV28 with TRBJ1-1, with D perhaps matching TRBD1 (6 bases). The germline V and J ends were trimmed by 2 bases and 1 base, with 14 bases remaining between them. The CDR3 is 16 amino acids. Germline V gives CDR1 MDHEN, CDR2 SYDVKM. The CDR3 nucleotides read TGTGCCAGCAGTTTAGGACCGGGACACAAGAACACTGAAGCTTTCTTT. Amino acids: CASSLGPGHKNTEAFF.

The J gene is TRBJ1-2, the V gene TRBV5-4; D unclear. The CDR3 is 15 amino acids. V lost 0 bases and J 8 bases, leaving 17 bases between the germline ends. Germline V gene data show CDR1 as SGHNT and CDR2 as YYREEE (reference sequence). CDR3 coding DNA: TGTGCCAGCAGCTTGGCCGGAGTCGTCCATATGGGCTACACCTTC. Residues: CASSLAGVVHMGYTF.